The 5 T cell receptor beta chains presented below share a single source sample, sequenced in a study of early T cells in non-severe SARS-CoV-2 infection. TCRdb redid the calling of the 5' RACE reads with MiXCR, one entry per CDR3 protein. This table has roughly 45,000 distinct CDR3 sequences, under 7.5% appearing once. Sequencing used whole blood, obtained at baseline. The receptor source for this set is an adult who was a healthcare worker with PCR-confirmed SARS-CoV-2 infection or an uninfected control (not recorded which).

This clonotype has a count of ten or more. The V call is TRBV10-2, the J call TRBJ1-5, with 10 bases matching TRBD1. The CDR3 totals 15 residues. CDR1 is WSHSY, CDR2 SAAADI, per germline. The junction had 5 bases not matched to a gene; V was cut back by 6 bases and J by 3 bases. CDR3 region: CASRVGTGANQPQHF. For the CDR3, the DNA is TGCGCCAGCAGGGTGGGGACAGGGGCCAATCAGCCCCAGCATTTT.

This clonotype has a handful of counts. The CDR3 region has the DNA TGCGCCAGCAGCCAAGATCGGGGGCCGAATACGCAGTATTTT. Its translation: CASSQDRGPNTQYF. The chain employs TRBV4-3 and TRBJ2-3; the D call may be TRBD1 or TRBD2 (6 bases each). V shed 0 bases and J shed 7 bases, with 11 bases lying between them. Germline CDR1 is LGHNA and CDR2 is YSLEER. The CDR3 is 14 residues long.

This clonotype was observed at least ten times. The rearrangement uses TRBV20-1 and TRBJ2-7; TRBD2 is a possible D gene (5 bases). Germline V gene lookup returns CDR1 DFQATT and CDR2 SNEGSKA (reference sequence). V was cut by 0 bases and J by 2 bases, with 14 bases left in between. The CDR3 runs to 15 residues. CDR3 nucleotide sequence: TGCAGTGCTAGAGATGGATTGGAGAGGGCCTACGAGCAGTACTTC. The encoded protein is CSARDGLERAYEQYF.

This clonotype was seen a few times. This chain links TRBV4-1 with TRBJ2-1; 11 positions agree with TRBD2. Trimming at V came to 1 base and at J to 9 bases, leaving 11 bases not matched to a gene. The germline CDR1 and CDR2 sequences are MGHRA and YSYEKL. This CDR3 is built from 17 residues. This CDR3 is CASSQVLAGGLRGEQFF. The CDR3, as DNA: TGCGCCAGCAGCCAAGTGTTAGCGGGAGGGCTTCGGGGTGAGCAGTTCTTC.

This clonotype was recorded many times. V usage is TRBV12-5 and J usage is TRBJ2-1; TRBD2 matches 7 bases. The V segment lost 5 bases and the J segment 6 bases; nucleotides outside the gene matches: 19. CDR1 LGHNT and CDR2 FRNRAP come from the germline V gene. This CDR3 spans 18 amino acids. CDR3 coding DNA: TGTGCTAGTGGTCAGCTGGGGGTAGCGGGTTCCTCACGCAATGAGCAGTTCTTC. Its protein product is CASGQLGVAGSSRNEQFF.